Below are 21 T cell receptor beta chains sequenced from a single sample in a study of blood T cell repertoires in COVID-19. Sequenced by immunoSEQ multiplex PCR; TCRdb stores in-frame clones only, minus some. The sample has hundreds of thousands of clones, approximately 86% seen once. Sequences were obtained from peripheral blood. These TCRs come from a woman older than 75 with active or convalescent COVID-19.

As to this clone: Distinct nucleotide sequences in the sample also encode this CDR3. J is TRBJ1-2 and V is TRBV3-1 (or the pseudogene TRBV3-2), with 8 bases lining up with TRBD1. Germline V CDR1 and CDR2: LGHDT, YNNKEL (reference sequence). This CDR3 comprises 14 residues. The V and J ends lost 4 bases and 4 bases, in that order; junction bases with no gene match: 5. CDR3 region: CASSRDRGGYGYTF. The CDR3 DNA reads as TGTGCCAGCAGCCGTGACAGGGGCGGCTATGGCTACACCTTC.

This chain links TRBV29-1 with TRBJ1-2, with D unclear. This CDR3 contains 11 residues. Germline CDR1 and CDR2: SQVTM and ANQGSEA. Trimming cost V 6 bases and J 6 bases, with 11 bases left between them. This CDR3 reads CSVGSGDGYTF. DNA of the CDR3: TGCAGCGTAGGGAGTGGGGATGGCTACACCTTC. Drawing the rest from reference TRBV29-1 and TRBJ1-2, the complete variable domain is SAVISQKPSRDICQRGTSLTIQCQVDSQVTMMFWYRQQPGQSLTLIATANQGSEATYESGFVIDKFPISRPNLTFSTLTVSNMSPEDSSIYLCSVGSGDGYTFGSGTRLTVV.

This clone was seen a handful of times. The chain is built from TRBV30 and TRBJ2-7, with a tentative D call TRBD1 (6 bases). This CDR3 is built from 13 residues. The germline V gene encodes CDR1 GTSNPN and CDR2 SVGIG (reference sequence). Trimming left V 4 bases short and J 3 bases short, with 13 bases between. CDR3 DNA: TGTGCCTGGAAAACAGGGTTAAGCTACGAGCAGTACTTC. Amino acid sequence: CAWKTGLSYEQYF. The full variable domain, completed using reference TRBV30 and TRBJ2-7, is SQTIHQWPATLVQPVGSPLSLECTVEGTSNPNLYWYRQAAGRGLQLLFYSVGIGQISSEVPQNLSASRPQDRQFILSSKKLLLSDSGFYLCAWKTGLSYEQYFGPGTRLTVT.

The chain links TRBV3-1 (or the pseudogene TRBV3-2) to TRBJ2-1; TRBD1 matches at 9 bases. The CDR3 sequence is 16 residues long. Germline assignment: CDR1 LGHDT and CDR2 YNNKEL (reference sequence). V lost 2 bases, J lost 5 bases, and 7 bases stayed unmatched. The CDR3 is CASSQSLTGGDNEQFF. CDR3 nucleotides: TGTGCCAGCAGCCAATCCCTGACAGGGGGTGACAATGAGCAGTTCTTC.

The chain is built from TRBV18 and TRBJ1-1, with unresolved D. This CDR3 contains 14 residues. The V gene's germline CDR1 is KGHSH and CDR2 LQKENI. The V end lost 2 bases, the J end lost 1 base, and 8 bases lay between the germline ends. The CDR3 nucleotides are TGTGCCAGCTCACCAGGGCAGGAGAACACTGAAGCTTTCTTT. It codes for CASSPGQENTEAFF. Full variable domain (rest looked up from reference TRBV18 and TRBJ1-1): NAGVMQNPRHLVRRRGQEARLRCSPMKGHSHVYWYRQLPEEGLKFMVYLQKENIIDESGMPKERFSAEFPKEGPSILRIQQVVRGDSAAYFCASSPGQENTEAFFGQGTRLTVV.

This clone was observed once. This chain uses TRBV7-9 with TRBJ1-2; D may be TRBD1 (6 bases). V was cut by 5 bases and J by 8 bases, with 18 bases left in between. Germline V gene sequence: CDR1 SEHNR, CDR2 FQNEAQ (reference sequence). The CDR3 loop spans 14 amino acids. The CDR3, as DNA: TGTGCCAGCAGCGTTGGGGCAGGGGCCGCGGGCTACACCTTC. Protein product: CASSVGAGAAGYTF.

V is TRBV6-5 and J is TRBJ1-5; D gene unclear. The CDR3 has 15 amino acids. V was clipped by 0 bases and J by 6 bases, with 12 bases between them. The V gene's germline CDR1 is MNHEY and CDR2 SVGAGI. CDR3 in DNA: TGTGCCAGCAGTTACTCGGCTACGGGAGGTCAGCCCCAGCATTTT. It encodes CASSYSATGGQPQHF.

The chain couples TRBV4-1 to TRBJ1-4; D call uncertain. Germline assignment: CDR1 MGHRA and CDR2 YSYEKL. CDR3 length equals 15 residues. V shed 2 bases and J shed 1 base, with 8 bases lying between them. The CDR3 loop reads CASSQPGKTNEKLFF. As DNA, the CDR3 is TGCGCCAGCAGCCAACCGGGGAAAACTAATGAAAAACTGTTTTTT.

This clone was observed once. The CDR3 loop reads CASSSMLAGEGSGELFF. As DNA, the CDR3 is TGTGCCAGCAGTAGTATGCTAGCGGGAGAAGGGTCCGGGGAGCTGTTTTTT. This sequence joins TRBV2 and TRBJ2-2; 10 positions match TRBD2. The CDR3 length is 17 residues. The V gene end was trimmed by 5 bases and the J gene end by 6 bases; junction bases not matched to a gene: 12. Germline assignment: CDR1 SNHLY and CDR2 FYNNEI. Using reference TRBV2 and TRBJ2-2 for the parts outside the CDR3, the full variable domain is EPEVTQTPSHQVTQMGQEVILRCVPISNHLYFYWYRQILGQKVEFLVSFYNNEISEKSEIFDDQFSVERPDGSNFTLKIRSTKLEDSAMYFCASSSMLAGEGSGELFFGEGSRLTVL.

This clone was seen a few times. This chain uses TRBV18 with TRBJ2-7; D may be TRBD2 (5 bases). Germline CDR1 KGHSH, CDR2 LQKENI. Deletions cut 6 bases from V and 3 bases from J, with 18 bases between. CDR3 length: 15 residues. The CDR3 bases are TGTGCCAGCTCCCCGGGTGAGGGCGTTCTCTACGAGCAGTACTTC. It codes for CASSPGEGVLYEQYF.

This clone has more than one count but fewer than ten. The chain recombines TRBV5-1 with TRBJ2-5, with 7 bases that match TRBD1. Trimming took 0 bases from V and 0 from J; bases not matched to a gene: 2. CDR3 length: 15 residues. In germline, CDR1 is SGHRS, CDR2 YFSETQ. CDR3 sequence: CASSLADRDQETQYF. As DNA, the CDR3 is TGCGCCAGCAGCTTGGCTGACAGGGACCAAGAGACCCAGTACTTC.

J is TRBJ2-7 and V is TRBV5-1; the match to TRBD1 covers 8 bases. Germline V CDR1 and CDR2: SGHRS, YFSETQ. The CDR3 loop spans 15 amino acids. The V and J ends lost 4 bases and 6 bases, in that order; junction bases with no gene match: 12. The CDR3, as DNA: TGCGCCAGCAGCCTAAGACAGGGGAAAGATGCCGAGCAGTACTTC. Protein product: CASSLRQGKDAEQYF.

This clone was seen once. The V and J genes are TRBV10-3 and TRBJ2-1; 7 positions agree with TRBD2. Germline-derived CDR1 and CDR2 are ENHRY and SYGVKD. Germline trimming cut 4 bases from V and 0 bases from J; bases unmatched to any gene: 6. This CDR3 spans 16 amino acids. CDR3 protein: CAISALAESSYNEQFF. The CDR3, as DNA: TGTGCCATCAGTGCGCTAGCGGAGAGCTCCTACAATGAGCAGTTCTTC.

V gene TRBV7-8 combines with J gene TRBJ2-7, with a possible D match to TRBD1 (6 bases). Germline CDR1 reads SGHVS; CDR2 reads FQNEAQ. Trimming took 1 base from V and 7 from J, leaving 14 bases between them. The CDR3 is 14 amino acids. CDR3 coding DNA: TGTGCCAGCAGCTTAGAGGGGGATTTAGGGGAGCAGTACTTC. This sequence encodes CASSLEGDLGEQYF. Variable domain in full (rest from reference TRBV7-8 and TRBJ2-7): GAGVSQSPRYKVAKRGQDVALRCDPISGHVSLFWYQQALGQGPEFLTYFQNEAQLDKSGLPSDRFFAERPEGSVSTLKIQRTQQEDSAVYLCASSLEGDLGEQYFGPGTRLTVT.

The rearrangement links TRBV27 to TRBJ1-2, with D tentatively TRBD1 (5 bases). Germline CDR1 MNHEY, CDR2 SMNVEV (reference sequence). This CDR3 has 14 residues. The ends were cut back, 9 bases at V and 3 bases at J, with 17 bases in the middle. CDR3 amino acids: CARPGPGMDYGYTF. CDR3 sequence (DNA): TGTGCCAGACCGGGCCCAGGGATGGACTATGGCTACACCTTC.

The chain recombines TRBV28 with TRBJ2-2; TRBD2 aligns across 9 bases. Per germline, CDR1 MDHEN and CDR2 SYDVKM. The CDR3 contains 16 residues. V trimming: 3 bases; J trimming: 7 bases; junction bases outside the gene matches: 9. CDR3 sequence: CASSLPSGEANGELFF. The CDR3 region has the DNA TGTGCCAGCAGTTTGCCTAGCGGGGAGGCGAACGGGGAGCTGTTTTTT.

The chain carries TRBV5-1 and TRBJ1-2; D is ambiguous. Germline V gene lookup returns CDR1 SGHRS and CDR2 YFSETQ. The CDR3 runs 14 residues. The V end was cut by 4 bases, the J end by 0 bases, with 10 bases between. The CDR3 nucleotides read TGCGCCAGCAGCCAAACTGCGGCTAACTATGGCTACACCTTC. As protein: CASSQTAANYGYTF.

This rearrangement joins TRBV2 to TRBJ2-7; TRBD1 matches at 11 bases. The CDR3 is made up of 13 amino acids. V trimming: 8 bases; J trimming: 5 bases; junction bases outside the gene matches: 5. Germline values: CDR1 SNHLY, CDR2 FYNNEI. For the CDR3, the DNA is TGTGCCAGCGGTTGGACAGGGGGCAACGAGCAGTACTTC. Its translation: CASGWTGGNEQYF.

The chain joins TRBV11-2 to TRBJ1-2; maybe TRBD1 (6 bases). The CDR3 spans 14 residues. Germline CDR1 and CDR2: SGHAT and FQNNGV. Trimming removed 0 bases at V and 3 bases at J, with 8 bases between. The CDR3 DNA sequence: TGTGCCAGCAGCTTAGAGGCAGGGGACTATGGCTACACCTTC. This codes for CASSLEAGDYGYTF. The variable domain in full, completed from reference TRBV11-2 and TRBJ1-2, reads EAGVAQSPRYKIIEKRQSVAFWCNPISGHATLYWYQQILGQGPKLLIQFQNNGVVDDSQLPKDRFSAERLKGVDSTLKIQPAKLEDSAVYLCASSLEAGDYGYTFGSGTRLTVV.

The chain joins TRBV19 to TRBJ2-1; D is possibly TRBD2 (5 bases). Germline CDR1 reads LNHDA; CDR2 reads SQIVND (reference sequence). V was trimmed by 2 bases and J by 4 bases, leaving 9 bases between them. This CDR3 spans 14 amino acids. The chain's CDR3 is CASSIRERYNEQFF. CDR3 coding DNA: TGTGCCAGTAGTATACGGGAACGGTACAATGAGCAGTTCTTC.

J is TRBJ2-5 and V is TRBV9; D is ambiguous. Germline lookup yields CDR1 SGDLS and CDR2 YYNGEE. V was pared by 6 bases and J by 5 bases, with 8 bases between. This CDR3 region has 11 residues. As DNA, the CDR3 is TGTGCCAGCACCGCCGGGGAGACCCAGTACTTC. Translated, it gives CASTAGETQYF.